Presented here are 15 T cell receptor beta chains from one specimen sequenced in a study of Graves' ophthalmopathy and Graves' hyperthyroidism. RNA transcripts were the template, and TCR beta CDR3 regions were amplified from them. HTBI primers were used in a first-round RT-PCR, which preceded a second-round multiplex PCR. One entry per CDR3 protein results from TCRdb running MiXCR on the multiplex PCR reads. Of about half a million distinct CDR3 sequences listed, 14% were seen once; the top ten hold about 9.4%. Sequencing used blood. These TCRs come from a woman in her twenties or thirties with Graves' ophthalmopathy.

This clonotype was observed many times. The chain carries TRBV27 and TRBJ2-7, with a possible D match to TRBD1 (5 bases). The CDR3 has 15 residues. V was pared by 2 bases and J by 1 base, with 12 bases between. Germline-derived CDR1 and CDR2 are MNHEY and SMNVEV (reference sequence). The CDR3 sequence is CASSLADTRSYEQYF. The CDR3 coding sequence is TGTGCCAGCAGTTTAGCGGACACGCGATCCTACGAGCAGTACTTC.

The genes are TRBV10-3 and TRBJ1-1; maybe TRBD1 (6 bases). The CDR3 has 13 residues. The germline CDR1 and CDR2 sequences are ENHRY and SYGVKD. V lost 10 bases to trimming and J lost 4 bases, with 16 bases between them. The CDR3 DNA follows: TGTGCCACCGAACGGGACATGGGCACTGAAGCTTTCTTT. Translation gives CATERDMGTEAFF.

The CDR3 here is CATSRGATEAFF. The CDR3 DNA reads TGTGCCACCAGCAGAGGGGCCACTGAAGCTTTCTTT. This rearrangement joins TRBV15 to TRBJ1-1; D call uncertain. Per germline, CDR1 LNHNV and CDR2 YYDKDF (reference sequence). This CDR3 has 12 residues. V lost 1 base, J lost 4 bases, and 4 bases lay in between.

There are many counts of this clonotype. In DNA, the CDR3 is TGTGCCAGCAGGGAGGGGGCTAGCCAAGAGACCCAGTACTTC. Translated: CASREGASQETQYF. This chain uses TRBV2 with TRBJ2-5; D may be TRBD1 (7 bases). The CDR3 is made up of 14 amino acids. Germline loops: CDR1 SNHLY, CDR2 FYNNEI. V was pared by 6 bases and J by 1 base, with 12 bases between.

A word on this clonotype: A clone one base away is much larger, so this may be a read error. This chain connects TRBV12-3 or TRBV12-4 to TRBJ2-4; D is unclear. The CDR3 spans 13 residues. The CDR3 DNA is TGTGCCACCCTAAAGAGTGGAGAAAACATTAAGTACTTC. Its protein product is CATLKSGENIKYF.

This clonotype was recorded at least ten times. This sequence joins TRBV20-1 and TRBJ2-6, with 14 positions matching TRBD2. This CDR3 contains 18 residues. V lost 5 bases and J lost 3; bases outside the gene matches: 9. CDR1 and CDR2 (germline): DFQATT, SNEGSKA (reference sequence). The DNA for the CDR3 is TGCAGTGCTCTTCCTGGACTAGCGGGGGGTAGTGGGGCCAACGTCCTGACTTTC. This translates into CSALPGLAGGSGANVLTF.

This clonotype was seen ten or more times. This chain uses TRBV6-5 with TRBJ1-2; no definite D call. Germline values: CDR1 MNHEY, CDR2 SVGAGI. Trimming removed 4 bases from V and 4 bases from J, with 10 bases in between. CDR3 length: 13 residues. CDR3 sequence reads: CASSLGSRYGYTF. DNA of the CDR3: TGTGCCAGCAGTTTGGGGTCGCGCTATGGCTACACCTTC.

This clonotype was detected ten times or more. The rearrangement joins TRBV27 to TRBJ1-5, with D possibly being TRBD1 (5 bases). The length of the CDR3 is 15 residues. Trimming took 6 bases from V and 0 from J, leaving 12 bases between them. Germline CDR1 and CDR2: MNHEY and SMNVEV (reference sequence). In DNA, the CDR3 is TGTGCCAGCAGGGGGGGAACGGTTAGCAATCAGCCCCAGCATTTT. Its translation: CASRGGTVSNQPQHF.

This clonotype showed up many times. The V gene is TRBV14, the J gene TRBJ1-1; D is unresolved. V was shortened by 1 base and J by 5 bases, with 14 bases between the two germline ends. The CDR3 is 15 residues long. Germline V gene lookup returns CDR1 SGHDN and CDR2 FVKESK. For the CDR3, the DNA is TGTGCCAGCAGCCAAGTCCTAAAGGGAAGGACTGAAGCTTTCTTT. Protein sequence: CASSQVLKGRTEAFF.

There are many counts of this clonotype. V and J are TRBV4-1 and TRBJ1-5; D is unclear. The CDR3 length is 15 residues. Germline values: CDR1 MGHRA, CDR2 YSYEKL. The V gene lost 0 bases and the J gene lost 11 bases, with 17 bases spanning the gap. CDR3 in amino acids: CASSQDYPELIAQHF. CDR3 DNA: TGCGCCAGCAGCCAAGATTATCCAGAGCTTATCGCCCAGCATTTT.

This clonotype was detected ten times or more. The V gene is TRBV28, the J gene TRBJ1-2; TRBD1 might be the D (5 bases). Trimming took 6 bases from V and 2 from J, leaving 13 bases between them. This CDR3 region has 14 residues. CDR1 is MDHEN and CDR2 is SYDVKM in the germline V gene. CDR3 in amino acids: CASSLRDGNYGYTF. In DNA, the CDR3 is TGTGCCAGCAGCCTCCGGGACGGAAACTATGGCTACACCTTC.

V is TRBV7-8 and J is TRBJ1-1; D ambiguous. CDR1 SGHVS and CDR2 FQNEAQ come from the germline V gene. Trimming shortened V by 7 bases and J by 4 bases, and 10 bases separated the two germline ends. CDR3 length equals 12 residues. Here the CDR3 reads CASIPGSTEAFF. DNA of the CDR3: TGTGCCAGCATACCGGGAAGCACTGAAGCTTTCTTT.

This clonotype has a handful of counts. The chain has TRBV11-2 and TRBJ2-2; a weak D match, TRBD1 (6 bases). V was pared by 1 base and J by 1 base, with 16 bases between. Germline V gene lookup returns CDR1 SGHAT and CDR2 FQNNGV. The CDR3 has 18 residues. Here the CDR3 reads CASSLGGKTGRNTGELFF. As DNA, the CDR3 is TGTGCCAGCAGCTTAGGAGGGAAAACAGGGAGGAACACCGGGGAGCTGTTTTTT.

With respect to this clonotype: A much larger clone is a single base away; this may be a read error. The chain employs TRBV28 and TRBJ1-2; D is uncertain. V was pared by 10 bases and J by 3 bases, with 15 bases between. Germline V gene data show CDR1 as MDHEN and CDR2 as SYDVKM. The CDR3 sequence is 13 residues long. CDR3 region: CATQRGPYYGYTF. The CDR3 nucleotides read TGTGCCACCCAGCGAGGCCCTTACTATGGCTACACCTTC.

This clonotype was seen repeatedly, ten times or more. The chain uses TRBV6-5 and TRBJ2-4, with a tentative D call TRBD2 (6 bases). Trimming pared 1 base from V and 5 bases from J, leaving 12 bases between. Germline CDR1 MNHEY, CDR2 SVGAGI. This CDR3 spans 15 amino acids. CDR3: CASSYLQGGQNIQYF. CDR3 nucleotides: TGTGCCAGCAGTTACTTGCAGGGAGGCCAAAACATTCAGTACTTC.